This T cell receptor (beta chain) was retrieved from a study of blood T cell repertoires in COVID-19. The protocol was immunoSEQ multiplex PCR, while the TCRdb copy is restricted to in-frame clones and leaves out a portion. The sample consists of around 75,000 clones, approximately 90% of them appearing once. Sequencing used peripheral blood. This TCR was sampled from a human donor in a cohort sampled during active COVID-19.

The CDR3 is CASSPLGAWRHEQFF. The CDR3 nucleotides are TGCGCCAGCAGCCCCTTAGGGGCTTGGCGCCATGAGCAGTTCTTC. This rearrangement joins TRBV5-1 to TRBJ2-1; a possible D gene is TRBD1 (5 bases). The CDR3 loop spans 15 amino acids. From germline, CDR1 is SGHRS and CDR2 YFSETQ. V lost 4 bases and J 8 bases, leaving 19 bases between the germline ends.